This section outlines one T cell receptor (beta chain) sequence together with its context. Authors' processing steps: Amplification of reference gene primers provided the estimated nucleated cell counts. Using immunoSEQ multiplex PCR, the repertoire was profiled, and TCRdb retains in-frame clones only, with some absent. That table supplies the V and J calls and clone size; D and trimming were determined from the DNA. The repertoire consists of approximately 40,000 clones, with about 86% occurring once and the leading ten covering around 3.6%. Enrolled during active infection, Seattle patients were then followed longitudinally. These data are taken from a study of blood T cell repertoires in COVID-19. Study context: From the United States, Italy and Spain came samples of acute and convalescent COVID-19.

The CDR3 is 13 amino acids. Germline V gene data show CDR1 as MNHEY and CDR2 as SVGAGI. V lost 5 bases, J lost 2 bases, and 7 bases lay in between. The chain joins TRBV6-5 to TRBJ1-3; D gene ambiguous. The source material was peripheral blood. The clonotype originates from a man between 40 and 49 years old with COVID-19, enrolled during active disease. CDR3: CASSPIPGNTIYF. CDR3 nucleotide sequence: TGTGCCAGCAGTCCCATTCCTGGAAACACCATATATTTT.